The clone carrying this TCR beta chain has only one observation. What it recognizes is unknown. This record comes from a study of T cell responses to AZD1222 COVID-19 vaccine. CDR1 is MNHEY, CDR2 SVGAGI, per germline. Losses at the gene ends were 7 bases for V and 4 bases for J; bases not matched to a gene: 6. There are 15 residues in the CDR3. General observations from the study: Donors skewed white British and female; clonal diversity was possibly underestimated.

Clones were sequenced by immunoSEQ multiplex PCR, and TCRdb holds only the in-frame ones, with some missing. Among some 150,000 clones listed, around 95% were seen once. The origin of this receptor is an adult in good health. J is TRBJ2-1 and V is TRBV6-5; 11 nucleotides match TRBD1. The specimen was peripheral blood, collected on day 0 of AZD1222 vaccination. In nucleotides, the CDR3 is TGTGCCAGCACCGCCGGGACAGGGGGTTACAATGAGCAGTTCTTC. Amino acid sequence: CASTAGTGGYNEQFF.